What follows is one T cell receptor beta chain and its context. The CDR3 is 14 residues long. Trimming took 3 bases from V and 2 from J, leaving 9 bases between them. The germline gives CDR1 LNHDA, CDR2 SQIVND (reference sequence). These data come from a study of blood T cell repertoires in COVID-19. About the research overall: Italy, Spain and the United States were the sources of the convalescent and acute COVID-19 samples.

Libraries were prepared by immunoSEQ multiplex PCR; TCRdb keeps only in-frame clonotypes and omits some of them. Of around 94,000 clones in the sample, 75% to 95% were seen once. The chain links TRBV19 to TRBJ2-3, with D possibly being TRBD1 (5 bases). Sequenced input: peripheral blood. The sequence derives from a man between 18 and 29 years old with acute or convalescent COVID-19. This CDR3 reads CASSMGRSTDTQYF. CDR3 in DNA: TGTGCCAGTAGTATGGGGCGTTCCACAGATACGCAGTATTTT.